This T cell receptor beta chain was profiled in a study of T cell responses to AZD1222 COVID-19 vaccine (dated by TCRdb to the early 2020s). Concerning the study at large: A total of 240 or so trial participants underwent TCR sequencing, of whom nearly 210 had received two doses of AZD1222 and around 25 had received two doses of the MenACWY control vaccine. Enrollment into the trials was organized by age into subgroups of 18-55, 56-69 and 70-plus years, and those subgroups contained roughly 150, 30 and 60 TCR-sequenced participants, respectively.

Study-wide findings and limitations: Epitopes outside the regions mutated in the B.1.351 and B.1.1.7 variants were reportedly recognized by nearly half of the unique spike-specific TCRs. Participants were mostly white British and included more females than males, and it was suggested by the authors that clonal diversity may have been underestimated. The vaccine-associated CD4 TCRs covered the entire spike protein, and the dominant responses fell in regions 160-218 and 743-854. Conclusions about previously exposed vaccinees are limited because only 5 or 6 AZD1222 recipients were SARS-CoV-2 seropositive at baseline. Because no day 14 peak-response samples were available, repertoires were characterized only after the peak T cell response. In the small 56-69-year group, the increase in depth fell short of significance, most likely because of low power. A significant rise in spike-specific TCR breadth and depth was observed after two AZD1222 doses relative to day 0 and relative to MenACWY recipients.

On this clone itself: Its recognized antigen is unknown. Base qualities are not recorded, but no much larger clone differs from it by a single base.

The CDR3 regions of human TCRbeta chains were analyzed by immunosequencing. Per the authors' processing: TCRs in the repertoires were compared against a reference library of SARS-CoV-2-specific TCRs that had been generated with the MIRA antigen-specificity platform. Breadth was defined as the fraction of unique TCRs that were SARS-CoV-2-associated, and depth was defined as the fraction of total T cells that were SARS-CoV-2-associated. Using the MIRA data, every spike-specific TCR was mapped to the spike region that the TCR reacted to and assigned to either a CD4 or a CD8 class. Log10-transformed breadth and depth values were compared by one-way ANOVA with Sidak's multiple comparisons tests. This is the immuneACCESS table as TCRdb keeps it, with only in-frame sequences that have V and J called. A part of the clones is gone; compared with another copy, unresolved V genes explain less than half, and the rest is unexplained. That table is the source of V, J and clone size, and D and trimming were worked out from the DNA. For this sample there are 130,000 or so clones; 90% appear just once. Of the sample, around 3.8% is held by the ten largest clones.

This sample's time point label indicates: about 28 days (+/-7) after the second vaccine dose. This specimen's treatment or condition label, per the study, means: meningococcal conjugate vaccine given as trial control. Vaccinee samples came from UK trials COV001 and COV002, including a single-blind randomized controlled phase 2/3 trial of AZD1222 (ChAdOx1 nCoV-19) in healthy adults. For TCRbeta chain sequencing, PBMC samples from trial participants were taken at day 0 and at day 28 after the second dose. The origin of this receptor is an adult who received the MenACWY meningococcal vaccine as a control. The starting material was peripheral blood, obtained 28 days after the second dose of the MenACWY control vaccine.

CDR3 sequence: CASSPGTGGQGYTF. The nucleotide sequence reads as follows: TGTGCCAGCAGCCCCGGGACAGGGGGCCAGGGCTACACCTTC. The chain is encoded by TRBV7-9 joined to TRBJ1-2, with 12 central nucleotides matching TRBD1. Via the germline V gene (reference sequence), CDR1 is SEHNR and CDR2 FQNEAQ. Trimming takes 5 bases off V and 8 bases off J; junction bases not matched to a gene: 6. The CDR3 goes from the cysteine to the phenylalanine over 14 residues. The entry retains the CDR3 DNA only, 42 bases that are in frame from base 1.